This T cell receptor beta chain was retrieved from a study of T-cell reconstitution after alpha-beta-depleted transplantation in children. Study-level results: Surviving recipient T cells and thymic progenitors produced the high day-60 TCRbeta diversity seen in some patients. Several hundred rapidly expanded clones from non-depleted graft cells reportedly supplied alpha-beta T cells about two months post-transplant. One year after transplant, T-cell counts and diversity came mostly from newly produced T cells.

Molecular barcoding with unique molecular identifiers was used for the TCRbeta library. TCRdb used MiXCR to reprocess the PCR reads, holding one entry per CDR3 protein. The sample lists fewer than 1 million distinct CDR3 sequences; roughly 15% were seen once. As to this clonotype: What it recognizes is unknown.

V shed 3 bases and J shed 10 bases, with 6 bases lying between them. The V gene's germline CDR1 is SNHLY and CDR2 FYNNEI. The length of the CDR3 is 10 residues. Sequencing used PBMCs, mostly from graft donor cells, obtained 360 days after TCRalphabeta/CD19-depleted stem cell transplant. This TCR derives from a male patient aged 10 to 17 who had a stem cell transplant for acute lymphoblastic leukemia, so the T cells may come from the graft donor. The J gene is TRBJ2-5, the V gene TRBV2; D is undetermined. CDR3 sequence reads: CASSDDGQYF. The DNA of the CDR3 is TGTGCCAGCAGTGACGACGGCCAGTACTTC.